There are a few counts of the clone carrying this T cell receptor beta chain. Sequencing used immunoSEQ multiplex PCR; TCRdb keeps in-frame clones, though not all of them. The table has over 10,000 clones, around nine tenths seen once. This CDR3 has 15 residues. Germline CDR1 is MNHEY and CDR2 is SVGAGI. V lost 6 bases and J 4 bases, leaving 13 bases between the germline ends. The data originate from a study of T cell changes during pregnancy in multiple sclerosis. This TCR derives from a female donor with multiple sclerosis, enrolled in a pregnancy study. The chain has TRBV6-5 and TRBJ1-6; a possible D gene is TRBD1 (5 bases). The source was CD8+ T cells from peripheral blood mononuclear cells, collected in the first trimester of pregnancy. The CDR3 is CASRGDWLYNSPLHF. Written as DNA, the CDR3 is TGTGCCAGCAGGGGGGACTGGCTTTATAATTCACCCCTCCACTTT.